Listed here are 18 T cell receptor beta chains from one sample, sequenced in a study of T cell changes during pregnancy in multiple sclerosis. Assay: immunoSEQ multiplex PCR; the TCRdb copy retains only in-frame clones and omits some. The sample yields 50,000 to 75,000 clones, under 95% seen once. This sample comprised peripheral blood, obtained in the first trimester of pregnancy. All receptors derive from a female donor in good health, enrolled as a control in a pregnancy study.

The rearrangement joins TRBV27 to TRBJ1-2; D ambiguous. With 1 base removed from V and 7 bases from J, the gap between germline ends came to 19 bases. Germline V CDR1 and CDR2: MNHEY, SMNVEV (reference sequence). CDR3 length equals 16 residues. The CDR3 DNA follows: TGTGCCAGCAGTTTATTCGCGAGAGTTGAGTTGAGTGGCTACACCTTC. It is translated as CASSLFARVELSGYTF.

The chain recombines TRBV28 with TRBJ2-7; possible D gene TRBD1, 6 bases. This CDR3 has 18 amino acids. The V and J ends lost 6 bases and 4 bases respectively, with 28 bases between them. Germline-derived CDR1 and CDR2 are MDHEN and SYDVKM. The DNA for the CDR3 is TGTGCCAGCAGGGGGGCGATTGGGACGGAAGGTTCCCAATACGAGCAGTACTTC. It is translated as CASRGAIGTEGSQYEQYF.

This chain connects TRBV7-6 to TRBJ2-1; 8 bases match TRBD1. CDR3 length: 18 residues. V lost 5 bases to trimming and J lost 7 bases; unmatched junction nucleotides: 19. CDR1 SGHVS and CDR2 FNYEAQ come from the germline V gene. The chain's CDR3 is CASSIPGGAGTSGNEQFF. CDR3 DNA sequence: TGTGCCAGCAGCATTCCAGGGGGCGCAGGGACTTCGGGAAATGAGCAGTTCTTC.

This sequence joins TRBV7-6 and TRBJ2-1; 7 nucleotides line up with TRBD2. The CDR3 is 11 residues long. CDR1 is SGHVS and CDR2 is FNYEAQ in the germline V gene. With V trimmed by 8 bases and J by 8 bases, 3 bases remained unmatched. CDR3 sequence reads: CASGGGDEQFF. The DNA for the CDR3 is TGTGCCAGCGGGGGGGGAGATGAGCAGTTCTTC.

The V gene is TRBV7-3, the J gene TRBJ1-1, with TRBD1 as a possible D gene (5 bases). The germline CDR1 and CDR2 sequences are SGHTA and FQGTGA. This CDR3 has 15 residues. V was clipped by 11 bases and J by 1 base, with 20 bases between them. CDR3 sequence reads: CASSPTRDTNTEAFF. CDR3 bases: TGTGCCTCCTCTCCGACCAGGGATACGAACACTGAAGCTTTCTTT.

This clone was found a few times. CDR3 in amino acids: CASSLAGTGVTEAFF. The CDR3, as DNA: TGTGCCAGCAGCTTAGCGGGGACAGGGGTGACTGAAGCTTTCTTT. This chain links TRBV7-8 with TRBJ1-1, with 10 positions matching TRBD1. The CDR3 runs to 15 residues. Germline-derived CDR1 and CDR2 are SGHVS and FQNEAQ. V dropped 0 bases and J dropped 5; count of bases not matched to a gene: 3.

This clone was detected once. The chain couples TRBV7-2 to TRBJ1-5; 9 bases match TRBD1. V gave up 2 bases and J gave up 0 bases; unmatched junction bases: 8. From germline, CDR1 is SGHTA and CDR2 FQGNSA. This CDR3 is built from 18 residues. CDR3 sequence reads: CASSLQPGQGYSNQPQHF. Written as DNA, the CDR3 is TGTGCCAGCAGCTTACAACCGGGACAGGGCTATAGCAATCAGCCCCAGCATTTT.

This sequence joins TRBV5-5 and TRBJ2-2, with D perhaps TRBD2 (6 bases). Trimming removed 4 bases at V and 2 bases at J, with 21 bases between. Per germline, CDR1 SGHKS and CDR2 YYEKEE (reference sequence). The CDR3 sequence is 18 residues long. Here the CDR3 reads CASSVPPDYQENTGELFF. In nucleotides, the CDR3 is TGTGCCAGCAGCGTACCCCCGGACTATCAAGAAAACACCGGGGAGCTGTTTTTT.

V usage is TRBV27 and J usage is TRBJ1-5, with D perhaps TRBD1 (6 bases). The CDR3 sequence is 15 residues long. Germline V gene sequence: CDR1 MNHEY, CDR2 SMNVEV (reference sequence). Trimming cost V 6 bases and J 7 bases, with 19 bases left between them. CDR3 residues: CASSSVRGRRQPQHF. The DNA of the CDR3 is TGTGCCAGCAGCTCAGTGAGGGGGAGAAGGCAGCCCCAGCATTTT.

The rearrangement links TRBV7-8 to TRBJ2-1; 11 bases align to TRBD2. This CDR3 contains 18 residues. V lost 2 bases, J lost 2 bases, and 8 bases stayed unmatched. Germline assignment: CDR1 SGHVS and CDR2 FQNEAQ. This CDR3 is CASSLNRGLAETYNEQFF. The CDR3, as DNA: TGTGCCAGCAGCTTAAACCGGGGACTAGCGGAGACCTACAATGAGCAGTTCTTC.

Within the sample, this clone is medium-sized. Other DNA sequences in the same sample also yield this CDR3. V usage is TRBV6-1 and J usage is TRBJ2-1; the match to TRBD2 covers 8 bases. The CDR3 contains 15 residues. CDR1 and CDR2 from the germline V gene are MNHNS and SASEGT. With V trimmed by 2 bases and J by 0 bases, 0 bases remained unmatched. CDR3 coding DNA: TGTGCCAGCAGTGAACTAGCGGGCTCCTACAATGAGCAGTTCTTC. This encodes CASSELAGSYNEQFF.

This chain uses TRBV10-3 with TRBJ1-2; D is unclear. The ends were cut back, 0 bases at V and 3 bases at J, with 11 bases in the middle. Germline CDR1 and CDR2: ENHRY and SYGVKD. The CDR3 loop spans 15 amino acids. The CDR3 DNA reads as TGTGCCATCAGTGAGTCGGGGAGACTGTACTATGGCTACACCTTC. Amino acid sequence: CAISESGRLYYGYTF.

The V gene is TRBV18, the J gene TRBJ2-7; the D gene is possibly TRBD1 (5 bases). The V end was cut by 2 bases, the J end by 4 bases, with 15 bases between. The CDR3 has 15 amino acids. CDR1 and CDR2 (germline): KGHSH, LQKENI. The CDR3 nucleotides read TGTGCCAGCTCACCAGGGGCCCTTTTAACGTACGAGCAGTACTTC. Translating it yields CASSPGALLTYEQYF.

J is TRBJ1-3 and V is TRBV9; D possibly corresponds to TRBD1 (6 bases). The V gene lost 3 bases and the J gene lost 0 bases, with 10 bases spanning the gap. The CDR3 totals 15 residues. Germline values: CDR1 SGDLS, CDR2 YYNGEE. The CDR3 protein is CASSGTVLSGNTIYF. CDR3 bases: TGTGCCAGCAGCGGGACAGTCCTCTCTGGAAACACCATATATTTT.

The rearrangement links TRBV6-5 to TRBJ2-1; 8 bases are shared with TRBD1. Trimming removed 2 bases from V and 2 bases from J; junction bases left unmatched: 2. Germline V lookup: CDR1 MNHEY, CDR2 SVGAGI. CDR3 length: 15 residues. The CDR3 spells CASSYDRGTYNEQFF. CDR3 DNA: TGTGCCAGCAGTTACGACAGGGGTACCTACAATGAGCAGTTCTTC.

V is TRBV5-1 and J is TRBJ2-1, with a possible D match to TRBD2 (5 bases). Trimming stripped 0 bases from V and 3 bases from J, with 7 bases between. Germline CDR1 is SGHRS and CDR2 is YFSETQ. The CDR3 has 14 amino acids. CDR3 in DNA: TGCGCCAGCAGCTTGGAACTAGTCTACAATGAGCAGTTCTTC. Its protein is CASSLELVYNEQFF.

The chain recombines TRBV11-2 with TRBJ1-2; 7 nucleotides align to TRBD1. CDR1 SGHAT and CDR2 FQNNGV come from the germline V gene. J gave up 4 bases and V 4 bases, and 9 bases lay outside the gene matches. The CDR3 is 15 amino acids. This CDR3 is CASSSTGSLSYGYTF. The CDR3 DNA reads TGTGCCAGCAGCTCGACAGGGTCATTGAGCTATGGCTACACCTTC.

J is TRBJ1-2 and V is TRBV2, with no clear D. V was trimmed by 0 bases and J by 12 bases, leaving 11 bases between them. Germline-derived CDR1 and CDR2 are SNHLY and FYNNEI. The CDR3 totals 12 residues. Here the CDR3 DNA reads TGTGCCAGCAGTGAAGCTACCCGGGGTGACACCTTC. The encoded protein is CASSEATRGDTF.